The TCR beta chain described here comes from a study of shared clonotypes between healthy human individuals. Looking at the study overall: Aged between 18 and 49, the donors were two women and a few men. General study findings and limits: Few donors restricted represented genetic and exposure-history diversity.

The germline V gene encodes CDR1 SEHNR and CDR2 FQNEAQ (reference sequence). V dropped 5 bases and J dropped 4 bases, with 18 bases sitting between them. The CDR3 has 16 residues. With respect to this clone: Its cognate antigen is unknown.

Ten immunoSEQ deep assay plates were used to sequence the DNA of unsorted PBMCs. Libraries were prepared by immunoSEQ multiplex PCR; TCRdb keeps only in-frame clonotypes and omits some of them. The table has around 530,000 clones, about 80% seen once. The sequencing input was PBMCs. V gene TRBV7-9 combines with J gene TRBJ2-1; no reliable D call. This receptor was taken from a woman in her thirties or forties in good health. Some clones in this sample may be carry-over from other donors' samples. Here the CDR3 reads CASSPKGSSGYNEQFF. CDR3 in DNA: TGTGCCAGCAGCCCAAAAGGTTCCTCAGGATACAATGAGCAGTTCTTC.